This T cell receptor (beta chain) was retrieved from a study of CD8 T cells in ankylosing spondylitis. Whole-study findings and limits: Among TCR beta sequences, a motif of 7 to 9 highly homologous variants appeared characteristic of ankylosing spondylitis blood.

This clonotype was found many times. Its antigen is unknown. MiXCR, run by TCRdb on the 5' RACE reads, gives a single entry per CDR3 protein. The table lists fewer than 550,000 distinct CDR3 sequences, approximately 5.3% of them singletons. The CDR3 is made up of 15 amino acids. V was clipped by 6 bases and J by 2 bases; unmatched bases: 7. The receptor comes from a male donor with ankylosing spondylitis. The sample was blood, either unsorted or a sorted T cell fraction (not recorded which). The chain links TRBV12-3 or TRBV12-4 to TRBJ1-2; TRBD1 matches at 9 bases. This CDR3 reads CASSQPGQGNYGYTF. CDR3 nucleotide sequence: TGTGCCAGCAGCCAGCCCGGACAGGGGAACTATGGCTACACCTTC.